Sequencing of this T cell receptor beta chain was carried out in a study of blood T cells in healthy people across ages. Using a J-beta primer mix together with a sample-barcoded 5' primer, a second PCR was run for roughly 7 to 11 cycles. MiXCR was run by TCRdb on the 5' RACE reads, yielding one entry per CDR3 protein. This table holds about 640,000 distinct CDR3 sequences, about 30% found once. This clonotype has a count of ten or more. The target antigen is unknown. Study findings and constraints: Long-lived donors carried more naive CD4+ cells and greater diversity than aged donors.

Sequenced: blood. The TCR sequence derives from a woman older than 75 in good health.

CDR3 coding DNA: TGTGCCAGCAGCTCCCCGGGACTAGCGGGGACTCGGGGAGAGACCCAGTACTTC. It encodes CASSSPGLAGTRGETQYF. V is TRBV7-9 and J is TRBJ2-5, with 13 positions matching TRBD2. After removal of 4 bases from V and 4 bases from J, the junction contained 12 bases not matched to a gene. Germline values: CDR1 SEHNR, CDR2 FQNEAQ (reference sequence). The CDR3 runs to 18 residues. The variable domain in full, completed from reference TRBV7-9 and TRBJ2-5, reads DTGVSQNPRHKITKRGQNVTFRCDPISEHNRLYWYRQTLGQGPEFLTYFQNEAQLEKSRLLSDRFSAERPKGSFSTLEIQRTEQGDSAMYLCASSSPGLAGTRGETQYFGPGTRLLVL.